This passage covers 15 T cell receptor beta chains from one sample sequenced in a study of T-cell memory formation after mild COVID-19 (dated by TCRdb to 2020 to 2023). Libraries came from 5' RACE. Sequencing was carried out with an Illumina NovaSeq 6000. In-frame beta chains were kept once TCRdb had trimmed the public reads at Q25 with fastp and called clones with MiXCR. Each CDR3 protein gets just one entry, which takes the most common genes and DNA from the rows behind it. The sample table shows roughly 51,000 distinct CDR3 sequences, and approximately 6.6% are seen once. The ten largest clones represent approximately 1.5% of the sample. Sequencing input: PBMCs or a T cell subset sorted from them (not recorded which). These receptors all stem from a man younger than 35 who had mild COVID-19 (a few samples of this study predate the infection). The sample titles of this study are shuffled in the database, so cell type and time point are left out; the donor was told from shared clones.

This clonotype was recorded a few times. The chain couples TRBV25-1 to TRBJ1-4; a possible D gene is TRBD1 (5 bases). Germline V lookup: CDR1 MGHDK, CDR2 SYGVNS. V gave up 3 bases and J gave up 6 bases, with 8 bases separating them. The CDR3 consists of 13 residues. The chain's CDR3 is CASSDGADEKLFF. Written as DNA, the CDR3 is TGTGCCAGCAGTGACGGGGCTGATGAAAAACTGTTTTTT.

This clonotype was counted between two and nine times. J is TRBJ2-1 and V is TRBV12-3 or TRBV12-4, with 7 bases fitting TRBD1. The junction had 6 bases not matched to a gene; V was cut back by 4 bases and J by 0 bases. The CDR3 sequence is 16 residues long. This CDR3 is CASSSQGVSSYNEQFF. As DNA, the CDR3 is TGTGCCAGCAGTTCTCAGGGGGTGAGCTCCTACAATGAGCAGTTCTTC.

This clonotype turned up a few times. J is TRBJ2-2 and V is TRBV29-1; D gene ambiguous. CDR3 size: 15 residues. V dropped 5 bases and J dropped 0 bases, with 13 bases sitting between them. Germline CDR1 SQVTM, CDR2 ANQGSEA. The CDR3: CSVSPDLSNTGELFF. The CDR3 nucleotides are TGCAGCGTTTCCCCGGACCTTTCGAACACCGGGGAGCTGTTTTTT.

The gene calls are TRBV14 and TRBJ1-5; the D is unclear. The V gene lost 2 bases and the J gene lost 13 bases, with 18 bases spanning the gap. Germline lookup yields CDR1 SGHDN and CDR2 FVKESK. CDR3 length: 14 residues. This CDR3 reads CASSQSSTSGRQHF. The DNA for the CDR3 is TGTGCCAGCAGCCAATCGTCGACCTCGGGTCGTCAGCATTTT.

The V gene is TRBV27, the J gene TRBJ1-5; D call uncertain. Germline CDR1 reads MNHEY; CDR2 reads SMNVEV (reference sequence). The CDR3 loop spans 15 amino acids. Trimming pared 4 bases from V and 7 bases from J, leaving 17 bases between. CDR3: CASSSPALPGQPQHF. The CDR3, as DNA: TGTGCCAGCAGTTCCCCGGCCCTGCCGGGGCAGCCCCAGCATTTT.

This clonotype was seen more than once but under ten times. The genes are TRBV5-1 and TRBJ2-3, with 14 bases aligning to TRBD2. Germline trimming cut 4 bases from V and 4 bases from J; bases unmatched to any gene: 5. The germline CDR1 and CDR2 sequences are SGHRS and YFSETQ. The CDR3 extends over 16 amino acids. This CDR3 is CASSQGLAGAADTQYF. DNA for the CDR3: TGCGCCAGCAGCCAGGGACTAGCGGGGGCCGCAGATACGCAGTATTTT.

This clonotype was seen more than once but under ten times. The chain joins TRBV6-1 to TRBJ2-7; D might be TRBD2 (6 bases). Trimming took 7 bases from V and 4 from J, leaving 20 bases between them. CDR3 length equals 15 residues. Germline loops: CDR1 MNHNS, CDR2 SASEGT. CDR3 loop: CASNQGGTLRYEQYF. The CDR3 DNA reads as TGTGCCAGCAATCAGGGAGGTACCTTACGTTACGAGCAGTACTTC.

This sequence joins TRBV19 and TRBJ2-7, with 9 nucleotides matching TRBD1. Losses at the gene ends were 3 bases for V and 3 bases for J; bases not matched to a gene: 12. In germline, CDR1 is LNHDA, CDR2 SQIVND (reference sequence). The CDR3 loop spans 17 amino acids. The CDR3: CASSMGFPGQGFYEQYF. CDR3 nucleotides: TGTGCCAGTAGTATGGGCTTCCCTGGACAGGGGTTCTACGAGCAGTACTTC.

This chain links TRBV27 with TRBJ2-5; D is unclear. Germline V lookup: CDR1 MNHEY, CDR2 SMNVEV (reference sequence). The germline V and J ends were trimmed by 8 bases and 2 bases, with 18 bases remaining between them. There are 15 residues in the CDR3. The CDR3 DNA is TGTGCCAGCGGCCAATTCGCAAGAATGCAAGAGACCCAGTACTTC. This codes for CASGQFARMQETQYF.

This clonotype was seen repeatedly, ten times or more. J is TRBJ2-1 and V is TRBV5-1, with D possibly being TRBD2 (7 bases). Germline CDR1 is SGHRS and CDR2 is YFSETQ. Trimming shortened V by 0 bases and J by 0 bases, and 13 bases separated the two germline ends. The CDR3 totals 17 residues. In DNA, the CDR3 is TGCGCCAGCAGCTTGGCGGGGGGCGTTAGCTCCTACAATGAGCAGTTCTTC. Translating gives CASSLAGGVSSYNEQFF.

This clonotype was observed a handful of times. The J gene is TRBJ2-7, the V gene TRBV7-2; tentatively, D is TRBD2 (5 bases). Trimming removed 5 bases from V and 0 bases from J, with 14 bases in between. CDR3 length: 15 amino acids. Germline V gene lookup returns CDR1 SGHTA and CDR2 FQGNSA. The CDR3 DNA is TGTGCCAGCAGCCCGGGGAGTGGGCTCTCCTACGAGCAGTACTTC. This encodes CASSPGSGLSYEQYF. The variable domain in full, completed from reference TRBV7-2 and TRBJ2-7, reads GAGVSQSPSNKVTEKGKDVELRCDPISGHTALYWYRQSLGQGLEFLIYFQGNSAPDKSGLPSDRFSAERTGGSVSTLTIQRTQQEDSAVYLCASSPGSGLSYEQYFGPGTRLTVT.

This clonotype was recorded at least ten times. This chain uses TRBV28 with TRBJ2-2, with D hard to call. The CDR3 is made up of 13 amino acids. Germline assignment: CDR1 MDHEN and CDR2 SYDVKM. Deletions cut 2 bases from V and 6 bases from J, with 7 bases between. Here the CDR3 DNA reads TGTGCCAGCAGTTTAATAATGGCCGGGGAGCTGTTTTTT. It specifies CASSLIMAGELFF.

The sample holds a few counts of this clonotype. The rearrangement links TRBV12-3 or TRBV12-4 to TRBJ2-5, with 14 bases that match TRBD2. J lost 5 bases, V lost 1 base, and 9 bases had no gene match. The CDR3 spans 18 residues. The DNA for the CDR3 is TGTGCCAGCAGTTTAGTGGGGACTAGCGGGGGCGAGGGGGAGACCCAGTACTTC. Protein sequence: CASSLVGTSGGEGETQYF.

The chain couples TRBV29-1 to TRBJ1-2; a possible D gene is TRBD1 (5 bases). Germline-derived CDR1 and CDR2 are SQVTM and ANQGSEA. V dropped 7 bases and J dropped 2 bases, with 11 bases sitting between them. The CDR3 has 12 amino acids. The CDR3 loop reads CSGGRENYGYTF. The CDR3 DNA reads as TGCAGCGGGGGCCGGGAGAACTATGGCTACACCTTC.

This clonotype was seen a handful of times. The CDR3 bases are TGTGCCAGCAGTCGCTCCGCGGGACTTGGGAACACTGAAGCTTTCTTT. It specifies CASSRSAGLGNTEAFF. The chain recombines TRBV12-3 or TRBV12-4 with TRBJ1-1; a possible D gene is TRBD1 (5 bases). Trimming removed 5 bases at V and 1 base at J, with 17 bases between. The CDR3 is made up of 16 amino acids.